This T cell receptor (beta chain) was captured in a study of shared clonotypes between healthy human individuals. About this clone: The sample has other DNA sequences that encode this CDR3 too.

Germline CDR1 and CDR2: LNHDA and SQIVND (reference sequence). With 5 bases clipped from V and 1 base from J, the junction kept 2 bases outside the gene matches. This CDR3 comprises 13 residues. Original analysis: ImmunoSEQ output held junction-only sequences without quality scores, so filtering differed. TCRdb keeps only in-frame clones here, not all; method: immunoSEQ multiplex PCR. The V and J calls and the clone size are those of that table, but D and trimming were determined from the DNA. Of some 1,900,000 clones listed, less than 95% were seen once; the top ten hold 1% to 1.5%. Selected positively for CCR7 and CD45RO-negative, naive CD8 cells excluded terminally differentiated effector memory CD45RA+ cells.

Sequencing input: naive CD8+ T cells sorted from blood. The V call is TRBV19, the J call TRBJ2-7; 7 bases map to TRBD1. The receptor comes from a young man in good health. CDR3 coding DNA: TGTGCCAGTAGTGCAGGGGGTTCCTACGAGCAGTACTTC. It specifies CASSAGGSYEQYF.